This T cell receptor (beta chain) derives from a study of regulatory T cells in long-lasting Graves disease. Regarding the study as a whole: Authors noted too few samples as a limitation.

Time point reported: newly diagnosed GD, antithyroid drugs for less than 3 months. From RNA extracted from PBMCs, the TCR library was made. Patients of an endocrinology department in Xi'an, China, were included. This clonotype was seen at least ten times. Its antigen is unidentified. Arm-PCR of CDR3 regions and iRepertoire HTBI primers were used to build TCR beta libraries. TCRdb reprocessed the multiplex PCR reads via MiXCR and lists one record per CDR3 protein. The sample consists of about 530,000 distinct CDR3 sequences, approximately 16% of them appearing once. Germline values: CDR1 SNHLY, CDR2 FYNNEI. Losses at the gene ends were 1 base for V and 0 bases for J; bases not matched to a gene: 3. CDR3 size: 15 residues. These data also formed part of another study, on T cells in Graves' hyperthyroidism and ophthalmopathy.

The source of this sequence is a woman aged 35-65 years with Graves disease. The sequenced sample was peripheral blood mononuclear cells (PBMCs), obtained at new diagnosis, from a patient treated with antithyroid drugs. The chain recombines TRBV2 with TRBJ2-7; 7 bases fit TRBD1. The CDR3 DNA reads TGTGCCAGCAGTGAAGAGGGGACAGCCTCCTACGAGCAGTACTTC. This codes for CASSEEGTASYEQYF. The full variable domain, in which reference TRBV2 and TRBJ2-7 provide the parts outside the CDR3, is EPEVTQTPSHQVTQMGQEVILRCVPISNHLYFYWYRQILGQKVEFLVSFYNNEISEKSEIFDDQFSVERPDGSNFTLKIRSTKLEDSAMYFCASSEEGTASYEQYFGPGTRLTVT.